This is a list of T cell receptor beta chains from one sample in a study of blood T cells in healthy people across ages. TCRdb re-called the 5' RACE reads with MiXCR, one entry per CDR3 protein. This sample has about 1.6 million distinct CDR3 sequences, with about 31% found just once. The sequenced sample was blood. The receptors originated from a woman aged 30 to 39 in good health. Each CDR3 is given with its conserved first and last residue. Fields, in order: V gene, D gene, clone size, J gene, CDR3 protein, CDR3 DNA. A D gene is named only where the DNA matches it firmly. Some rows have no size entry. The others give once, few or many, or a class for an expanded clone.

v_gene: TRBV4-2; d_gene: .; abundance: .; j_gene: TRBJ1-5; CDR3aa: CASSQETGTNQPQHF; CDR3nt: TGTGCCAGCAGCCAAGAAACTGGGACGAATCAGCCCCAGCATTTT
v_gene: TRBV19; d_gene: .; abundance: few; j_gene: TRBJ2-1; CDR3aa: CATLGSARGEQFF; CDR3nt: TGTGCCACCCTCGGTAGCGCGAGGGGTGAGCAGTTCTTC
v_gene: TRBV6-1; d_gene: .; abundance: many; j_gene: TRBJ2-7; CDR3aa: CATSSGISSYEQYF; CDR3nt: TGTGCCACCAGCTCCGGGATTAGCTCCTACGAGCAGTACTTC
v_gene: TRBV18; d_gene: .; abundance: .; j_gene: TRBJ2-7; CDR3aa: CASSAGRAGDEQYF; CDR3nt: TGTGCCAGCTCAGCGGGGCGTGCCGGCGACGAGCAGTACTTC
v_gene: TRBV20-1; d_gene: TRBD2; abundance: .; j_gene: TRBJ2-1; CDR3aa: CSARDTLAGAGYNEQFF; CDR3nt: TGCAGTGCTAGAGATACACTAGCGGGAGCGGGGTACAATGAGCAGTTCTTC
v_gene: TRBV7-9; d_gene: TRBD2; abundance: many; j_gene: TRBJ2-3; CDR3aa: CASSVGGGPDTQYF; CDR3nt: TGTGCCAGCTCGGTCGGGGGGGGCCCCGATACGCAGTATTTT
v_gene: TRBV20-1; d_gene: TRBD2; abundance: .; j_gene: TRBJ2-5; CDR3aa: CSARGLAGSQETQYF; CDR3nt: TGCAGTGCTAGAGGGCTAGCGGGGAGCCAAGAGACCCAGTACTTC
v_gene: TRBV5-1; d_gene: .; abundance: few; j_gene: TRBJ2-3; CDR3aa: CASSLEPGYTDTQYF; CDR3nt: TGCGCCAGCAGCTTGGAGCCGGGTTACACAGATACGCAGTATTTT
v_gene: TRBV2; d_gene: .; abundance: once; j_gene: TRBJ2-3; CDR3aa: CASSKGGASTDTQYF; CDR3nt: TGTGCCAGCAGTAAGGGGGGGGCTAGCACAGATACGCAGTATTTT
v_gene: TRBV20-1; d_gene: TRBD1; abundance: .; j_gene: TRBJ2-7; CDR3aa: CSAAVIQGAHEQYF; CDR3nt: TGCAGTGCCGCAGTCATACAGGGGGCGCACGAGCAGTACTTC
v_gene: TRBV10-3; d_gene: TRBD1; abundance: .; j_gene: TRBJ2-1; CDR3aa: CAISAGTGELSEQFF; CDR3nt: TGTGCCATCAGTGCCGGGACAGGGGAGTTGAGTGAGCAGTTCTTC
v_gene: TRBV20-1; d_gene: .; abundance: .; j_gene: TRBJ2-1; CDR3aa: CSARAGLASYNEQFF; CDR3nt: TGCAGTGCTAGAGCAGGGTTGGCCTCCTACAATGAGCAGTTCTTC
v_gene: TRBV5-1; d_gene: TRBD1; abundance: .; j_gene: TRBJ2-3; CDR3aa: CTSSLRDRRTDTQYF; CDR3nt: TGCACCAGCAGCTTGCGGGACAGGCGCACAGATACGCAGTATTTT
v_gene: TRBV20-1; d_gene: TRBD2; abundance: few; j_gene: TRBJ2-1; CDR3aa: CSASLAGGRYEQFF; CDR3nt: TGCAGTGCGTCTCTAGCGGGAGGGAGATATGAGCAGTTCTTC
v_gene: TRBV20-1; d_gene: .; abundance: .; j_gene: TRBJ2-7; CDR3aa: CSAMEIYEQYF; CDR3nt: TGCAGTGCTATGGAGATTTACGAGCAGTACTTC
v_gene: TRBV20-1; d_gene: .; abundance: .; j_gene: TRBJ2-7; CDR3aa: CSASAATNYEQYF; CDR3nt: TGCAGTGCCAGCGCTGCTACCAACTACGAGCAGTACTTC
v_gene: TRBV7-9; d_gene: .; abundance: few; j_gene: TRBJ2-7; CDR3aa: CTSSAQNSYEQYF; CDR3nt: TGTACCAGCAGCGCCCAGAACTCCTACGAGCAGTACTTC
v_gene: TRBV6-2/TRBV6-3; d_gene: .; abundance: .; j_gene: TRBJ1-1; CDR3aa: CASSYPGWDEAFF; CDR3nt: TGTGCCAGCAGTTACCCAGGGTGGGATGAAGCTTTCTTT
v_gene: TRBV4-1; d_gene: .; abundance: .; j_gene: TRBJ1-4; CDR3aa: CASSPTGIGEKLFF; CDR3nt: TGCGCCAGCAGCCCAACAGGAATCGGGGAAAAACTGTTTTTT
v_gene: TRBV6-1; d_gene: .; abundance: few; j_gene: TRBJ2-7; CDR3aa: CASNRDTPYEQYF; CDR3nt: TGTGCCAGCAACAGGGACACCCCCTACGAGCAGTACTTC
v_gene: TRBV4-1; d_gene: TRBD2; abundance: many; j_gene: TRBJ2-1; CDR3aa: CASSQEGGAGGQSEQFF; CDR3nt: TGCGCCAGCAGCCAAGAGGGGGGAGCGGGGGGCCAGAGTGAGCAGTTCTTC
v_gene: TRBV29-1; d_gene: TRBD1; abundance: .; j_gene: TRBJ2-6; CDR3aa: CSAGDRNENSGANVLTF; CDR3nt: TGCAGCGCCGGGGACAGAAACGAAAACTCTGGGGCCAACGTCCTGACTTTC
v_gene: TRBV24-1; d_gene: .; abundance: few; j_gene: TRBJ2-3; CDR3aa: CATSDFDKSPSDTQYF; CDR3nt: TGTGCCACCAGTGATTTCGATAAAAGCCCATCAGATACGCAGTATTTT
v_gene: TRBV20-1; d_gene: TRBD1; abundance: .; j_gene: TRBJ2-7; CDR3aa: CSARKGAPGDEQYF; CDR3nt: TGCAGTGCAAGGAAGGGGGCCCCCGGCGACGAGCAGTACTTC
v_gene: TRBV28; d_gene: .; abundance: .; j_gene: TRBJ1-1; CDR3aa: CASSLGGLRGTEAFF; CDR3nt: TGTGCCAGCAGTTTAGGGGGGCTGAGGGGAACTGAAGCTTTCTTT
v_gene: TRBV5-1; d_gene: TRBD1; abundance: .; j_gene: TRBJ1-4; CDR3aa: CASSLGSGGRSNEKLFF; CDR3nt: TGCGCCAGCAGCTTGGGGTCAGGGGGCCGGTCTAATGAAAAACTGTTTTTT
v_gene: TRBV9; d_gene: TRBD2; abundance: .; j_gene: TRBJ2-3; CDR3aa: CASSTLAGGPTDTQYF; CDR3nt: TGTGCCAGCAGCACACTAGCGGGGGGGCCCACAGATACGCAGTATTTT
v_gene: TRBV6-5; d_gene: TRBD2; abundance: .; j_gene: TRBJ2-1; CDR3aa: CASNRAGTSGYYEQFF; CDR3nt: TGTGCCAGCAACCGTGCGGGGACTAGCGGGTATTATGAGCAGTTCTTC
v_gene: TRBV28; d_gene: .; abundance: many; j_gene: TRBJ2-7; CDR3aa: CASRVPATYEQYF; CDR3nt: TGTGCCAGCAGGGTCCCAGCGACGTACGAGCAGTACTTC
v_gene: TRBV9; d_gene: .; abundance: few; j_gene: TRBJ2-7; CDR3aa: CASSASLGDGEQYF; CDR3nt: TGTGCCAGCAGCGCCTCCCTGGGGGACGGGGAGCAGTACTTC
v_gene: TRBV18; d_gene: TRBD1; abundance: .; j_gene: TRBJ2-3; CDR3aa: CASSPPAGQGATDTQYF; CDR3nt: TGTGCCAGCTCACCACCGGCAGGTCAGGGGGCTACAGATACGCAGTATTTT
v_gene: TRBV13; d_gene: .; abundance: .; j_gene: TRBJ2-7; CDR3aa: CASSFRGRGAGSYEQYF; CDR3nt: TGTGCCAGCAGCTTCAGGGGTCGGGGTGCGGGTTCCTACGAGCAGTACTTC
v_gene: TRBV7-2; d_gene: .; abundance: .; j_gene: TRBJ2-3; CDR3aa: CVSSLGSPGAGTQYF; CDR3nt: TGTGTCAGCAGCCTAGGGAGTCCCGGGGCGGGTACGCAGTATTTT
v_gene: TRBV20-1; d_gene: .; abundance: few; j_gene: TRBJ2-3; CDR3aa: CSARVSQKQYF; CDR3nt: TGCAGTGCTAGAGTGTCGCAGAAGCAGTATTTT
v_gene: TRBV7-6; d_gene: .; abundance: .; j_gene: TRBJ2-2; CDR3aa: CASSPLGGDTGELFF; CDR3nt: TGTGCCAGCAGCCCCCTGGGCGGAGACACCGGGGAGCTGTTTTTT
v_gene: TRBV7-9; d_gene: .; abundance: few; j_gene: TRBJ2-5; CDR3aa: CASSLGRRIGETQYF; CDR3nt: TGTGCCAGCAGCTTAGGCCGACGGATCGGGGAGACCCAGTACTTC
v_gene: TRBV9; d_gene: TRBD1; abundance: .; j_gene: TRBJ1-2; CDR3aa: CARLQVRSSGTGVGRDYGYTF; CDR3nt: TGTGCCAGACTACAGGTGCGCAGCTCCGGGACAGGGGTCGGAAGGGACTATGGCTACACCTTC
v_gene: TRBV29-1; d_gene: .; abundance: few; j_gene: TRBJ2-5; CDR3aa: CSVPKPLAGLYNEQYF; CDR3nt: TGCAGCGTTCCGAAACCCCTGGCAGGGCTTTACAATGAGCAGTACTTC
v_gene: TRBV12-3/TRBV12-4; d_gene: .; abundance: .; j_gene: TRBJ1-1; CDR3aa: CASSPPTVNTEAFF; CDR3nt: TGTGCCAGCAGTCCCCCCACAGTCAACACTGAAGCTTTCTTT
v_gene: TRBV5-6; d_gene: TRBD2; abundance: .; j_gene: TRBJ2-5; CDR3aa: CASSRGTSGHQETQYF; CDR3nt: TGTGCCAGCAGCCGAGGGACTAGCGGACACCAAGAGACCCAGTACTTC
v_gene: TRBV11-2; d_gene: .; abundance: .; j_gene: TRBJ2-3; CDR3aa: CASTQGRRHTDTQYF; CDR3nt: TGTGCCAGCACCCAGGGGCGGAGACACACAGATACGCAGTATTTT
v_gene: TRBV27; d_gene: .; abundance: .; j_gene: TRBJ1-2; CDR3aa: CASRPGQSNGYTF; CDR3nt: TGTGCCAGCAGACCGGGCCAAAGTAATGGCTACACCTTC
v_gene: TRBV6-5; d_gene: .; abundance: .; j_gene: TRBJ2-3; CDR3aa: CASTGPGTDTQYF; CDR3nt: TGTGCCAGCACTGGGCCGGGCACAGATACGCAGTATTTT
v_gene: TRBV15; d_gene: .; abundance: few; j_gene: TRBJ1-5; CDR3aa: CATSRDRVADNQPQHF; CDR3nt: TGTGCCACCAGCAGAGATAGGGTTGCGGACAATCAGCCCCAGCATTTT
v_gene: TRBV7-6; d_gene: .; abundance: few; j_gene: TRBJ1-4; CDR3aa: CASSLAAADYEKLFF; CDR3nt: TGTGCCAGCAGCTTAGCGGCGGCAGATTATGAAAAACTGTTTTTT
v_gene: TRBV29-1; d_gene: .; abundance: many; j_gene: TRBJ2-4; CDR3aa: CSVEGGTAKNIQYF; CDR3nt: TGCAGCGTTGAGGGGGGCACGGCCAAAAACATTCAGTACTTC
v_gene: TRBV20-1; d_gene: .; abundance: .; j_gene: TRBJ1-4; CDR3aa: CSASRTATNEKLFF; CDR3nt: TGCAGTGCTAGTAGAACTGCTACTAATGAAAAACTGTTTTTT
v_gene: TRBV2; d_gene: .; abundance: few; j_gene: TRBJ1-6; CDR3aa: CASRPLRTDNSPLHF; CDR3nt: TGTGCCAGCAGGCCTCTTCGGACAGATAATTCACCCCTCCACTTT
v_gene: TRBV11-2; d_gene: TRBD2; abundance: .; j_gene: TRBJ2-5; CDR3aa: CASSTAGTRRETQYF; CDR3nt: TGTGCCAGCAGCACAGCCGGGACTAGAAGGGAGACCCAGTACTTC
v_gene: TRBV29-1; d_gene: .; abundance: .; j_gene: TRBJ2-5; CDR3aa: CSVDIFPGAETQYF; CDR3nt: TGCAGCGTTGACATTTTCCCCGGCGCTGAGACCCAGTACTTC